This T cell receptor beta chain was obtained from a study of siplizumab effects on memory and regulatory T cells. Study results and limitations: Controls showed an average of around 27% Treg-derived mappable alloreactive CD4+ clones, while siplizumab showed 65% to 70%. Assignment of a naive or memory phenotype failed for roughly 75-97% of the proliferating CD4+ or CD8+ clones.

Every sample had roughly 9.1 x 10^4 of its TCR templates assayed. Data came from immunoSEQ multiplex PCR; TCRdb stores just in-frame clones and leaves some out. This table holds some 63,000 clones, roughly 96% found once. Note on this clone: What it binds is unknown.

The CDR3 length is 11 residues. Germline loops: CDR1 SGHAT, CDR2 FQNNGV. This clonotype was sampled from a human donor in good health. Sequenced input: naive CD8+ T cells sorted from blood. The chain recombines TRBV11-2 with TRBJ2-3; D assignment may be TRBD1 or TRBD2 (5 bases each). The CDR3 region is CATGTTDTQYF. As DNA, the CDR3 is TGTGCTACGGGGACCACAGATACGCAGTATTTT.